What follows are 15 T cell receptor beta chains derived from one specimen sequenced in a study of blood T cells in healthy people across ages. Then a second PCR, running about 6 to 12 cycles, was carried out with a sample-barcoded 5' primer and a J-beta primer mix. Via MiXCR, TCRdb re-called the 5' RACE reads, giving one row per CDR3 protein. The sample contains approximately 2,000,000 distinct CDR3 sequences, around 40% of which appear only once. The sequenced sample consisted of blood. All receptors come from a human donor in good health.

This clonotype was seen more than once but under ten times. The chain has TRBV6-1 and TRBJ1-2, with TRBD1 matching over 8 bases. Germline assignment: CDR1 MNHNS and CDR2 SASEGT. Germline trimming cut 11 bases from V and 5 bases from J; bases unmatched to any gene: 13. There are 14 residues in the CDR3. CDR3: CAGLKAGGSYGYTF. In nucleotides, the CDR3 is TGTGCCGGACTGAAGGCAGGGGGCTCTTATGGCTACACCTTC.

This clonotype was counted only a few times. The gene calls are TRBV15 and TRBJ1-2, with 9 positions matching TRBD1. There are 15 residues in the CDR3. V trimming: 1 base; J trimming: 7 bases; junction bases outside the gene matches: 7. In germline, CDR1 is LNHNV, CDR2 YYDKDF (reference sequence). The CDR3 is CATSRGLGQGSGYTF. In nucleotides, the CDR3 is TGTGCCACCAGCAGAGGCCTGGGACAGGGAAGTGGCTACACCTTC.

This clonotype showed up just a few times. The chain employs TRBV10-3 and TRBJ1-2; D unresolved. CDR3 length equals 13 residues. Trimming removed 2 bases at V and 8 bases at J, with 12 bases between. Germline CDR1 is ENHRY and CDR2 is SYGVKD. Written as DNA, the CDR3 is TGTGCCATCAGTGAGCGTGGGGTGGGAGGCTACACCTTC. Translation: CAISERGVGGYTF.

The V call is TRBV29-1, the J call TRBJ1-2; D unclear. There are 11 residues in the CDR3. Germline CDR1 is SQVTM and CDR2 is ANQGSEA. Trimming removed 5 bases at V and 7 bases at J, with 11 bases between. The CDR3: CSVTTESGYTF. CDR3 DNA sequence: TGCAGCGTTACGACCGAGTCTGGCTACACCTTC.

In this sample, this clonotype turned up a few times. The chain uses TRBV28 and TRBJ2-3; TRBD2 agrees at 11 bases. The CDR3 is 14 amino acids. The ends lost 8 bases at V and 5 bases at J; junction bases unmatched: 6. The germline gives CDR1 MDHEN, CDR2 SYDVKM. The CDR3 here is CASGRLAGGDTQYF. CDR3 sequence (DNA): TGTGCCAGCGGACGGCTAGCGGGAGGAGATACGCAGTATTTT. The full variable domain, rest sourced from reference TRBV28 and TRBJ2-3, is DVKVTQSSRYLVKRTGEKVFLECVQDMDHENMFWYRQDPGLGLRLIYFSYDVKMKEKGDIPEGYSVSREKKERFSLILESASTNQTSMYLCASGRLAGGDTQYFGPGTRLTVL.

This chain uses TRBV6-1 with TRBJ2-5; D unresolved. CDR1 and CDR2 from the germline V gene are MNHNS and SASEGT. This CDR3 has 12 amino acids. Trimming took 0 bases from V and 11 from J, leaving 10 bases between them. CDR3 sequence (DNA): TGTGCCAGCAGTGAAGCTACAATAGAGCAGTACTTC. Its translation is CASSEATIEQYF.

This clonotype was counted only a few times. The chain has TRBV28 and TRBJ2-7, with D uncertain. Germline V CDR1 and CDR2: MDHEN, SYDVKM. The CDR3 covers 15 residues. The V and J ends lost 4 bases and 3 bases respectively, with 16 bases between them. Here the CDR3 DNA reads TGTGCCAGCAGTTCCGGAGATAGCCGGCTCTACGAGCAGTACTTC. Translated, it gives CASSSGDSRLYEQYF.

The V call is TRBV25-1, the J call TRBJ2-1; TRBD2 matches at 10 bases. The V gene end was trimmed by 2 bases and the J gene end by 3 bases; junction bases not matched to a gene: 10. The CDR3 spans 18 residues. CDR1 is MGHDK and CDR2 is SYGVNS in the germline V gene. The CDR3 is CASSEGGAGGDIYNEQFF. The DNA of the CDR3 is TGTGCCAGCAGTGAAGGTGGAGCGGGGGGGGATATCTACAATGAGCAGTTCTTC.

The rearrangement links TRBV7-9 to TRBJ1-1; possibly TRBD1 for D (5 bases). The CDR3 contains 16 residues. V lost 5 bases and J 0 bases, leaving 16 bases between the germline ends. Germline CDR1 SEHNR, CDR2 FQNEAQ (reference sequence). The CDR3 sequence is CASSLERGGMNTEAFF. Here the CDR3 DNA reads TGTGCCAGCAGCCTCGAGCGGGGGGGTATGAACACTGAAGCTTTCTTT. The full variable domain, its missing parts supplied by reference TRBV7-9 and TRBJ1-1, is DTGVSQNPRHKITKRGQNVTFRCDPISEHNRLYWYRQTLGQGPEFLTYFQNEAQLEKSRLLSDRFSAERPKGSFSTLEIQRTEQGDSAMYLCASSLERGGMNTEAFFGQGTRLTVV.

The CDR3 coding sequence is TGTGCCACCTCAGGGAACTCTGGGGCCAACGTCCTGACTTTC. It translates to CATSGNSGANVLTF. This sequence joins TRBV25-1 and TRBJ2-6, with a weak D call TRBD1 (5 bases). Germline V gene sequence: CDR1 MGHDK, CDR2 SYGVNS. The ends were cut back, 10 bases at V and 0 bases at J, with 10 bases in the middle. The CDR3 sequence is 14 residues long.

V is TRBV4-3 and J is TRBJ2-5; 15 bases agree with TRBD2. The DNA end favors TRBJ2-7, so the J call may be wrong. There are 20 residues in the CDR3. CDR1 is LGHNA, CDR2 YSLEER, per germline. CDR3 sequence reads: CASSQVLGLAGGLSSYEQYF. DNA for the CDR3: TGCGCCAGCAGCCAGGTCCTGGGACTAGCGGGGGGCCTTTCCTCTTACGAGCAGTACTTC.

The CDR3 spells CASSPPRAGDTGELFF. CDR3 coding DNA: TGTGCCAGCAGCCCCCCCCGGGCAGGGGACACCGGGGAGCTGTTTTTT. V is TRBV12-3 or TRBV12-4 and J is TRBJ2-2; TRBD1 is a possible D gene (6 bases). V dropped 6 bases and J dropped 3 bases, with 17 bases sitting between them. The CDR3 is made up of 16 amino acids.

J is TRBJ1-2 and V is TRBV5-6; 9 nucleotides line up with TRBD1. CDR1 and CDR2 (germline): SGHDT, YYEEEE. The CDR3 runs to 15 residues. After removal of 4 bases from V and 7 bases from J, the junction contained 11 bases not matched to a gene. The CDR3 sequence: CASSPWDREISGYTF. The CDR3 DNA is TGTGCCAGCAGCCCGTGGGACAGGGAGATATCTGGCTACACCTTC.

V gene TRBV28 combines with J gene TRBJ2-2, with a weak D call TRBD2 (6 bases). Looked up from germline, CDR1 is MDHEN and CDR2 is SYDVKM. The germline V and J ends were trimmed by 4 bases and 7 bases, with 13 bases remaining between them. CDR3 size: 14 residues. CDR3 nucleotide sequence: TGTGCCAGCAGTTCGGACTATGTTGGCGGGGAGCTGTTTTTT. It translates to CASSSDYVGGELFF.

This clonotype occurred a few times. The CDR3 protein is CASSPINDRGGREQYF. Written as DNA, the CDR3 is TGTGCCAGCAGCCCGATAAATGACAGGGGTGGGAGAGAGCAGTACTTC. The V call is TRBV11-3, the J call TRBJ2-7; 8 nucleotides align to TRBD1. V shed 5 bases and J 7 bases; nucleotides not matched to a gene: 16. CDR1 SGHNT and CDR2 YENEEA come from the germline V gene. This CDR3 comprises 16 residues.